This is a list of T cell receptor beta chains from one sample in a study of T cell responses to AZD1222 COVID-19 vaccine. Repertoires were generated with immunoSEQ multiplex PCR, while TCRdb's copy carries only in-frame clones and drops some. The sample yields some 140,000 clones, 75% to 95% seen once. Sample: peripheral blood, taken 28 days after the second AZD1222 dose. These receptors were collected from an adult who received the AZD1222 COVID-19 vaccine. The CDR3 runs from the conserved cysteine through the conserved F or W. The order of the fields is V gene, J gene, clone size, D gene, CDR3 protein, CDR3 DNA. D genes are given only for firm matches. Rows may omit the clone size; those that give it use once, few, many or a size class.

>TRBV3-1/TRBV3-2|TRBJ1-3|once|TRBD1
CASSLGQGRAIYF
TGTGCCAGCAGCCTGGGACAGGGACGTGCCATATATTTT
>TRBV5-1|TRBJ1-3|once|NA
CASSVGPTSGNTIYF
TGCGCCAGCTCCGTAGGGCCGACCTCTGGAAACACCATATATTTT
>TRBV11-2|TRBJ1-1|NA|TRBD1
CASSGGQGLAEAFF
TGTGCCAGCAGCGGGGGACAGGGGCTGGCTGAAGCTTTCTTT
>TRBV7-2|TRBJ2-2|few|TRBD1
CASSFTGGSTGELFF
TGTGCCAGCAGCTTCACAGGGGGCAGCACCGGGGAGCTGTTTTTT
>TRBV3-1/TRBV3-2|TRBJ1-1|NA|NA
CASSQISSFNLREPEAFF
TGTGCCAGCAGCCAAATCTCCTCCTTTAACTTAAGGGAGCCTGAAGCTTTCTTT
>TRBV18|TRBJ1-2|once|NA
CASSAQGYGYTF
TGTGCCAGCTCAGCACAGGGTTATGGCTACACCTTC
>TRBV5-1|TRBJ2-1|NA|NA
CASSLEQGRYNEQFF
TGCGCCAGCAGCTTGGAACAGGGCAGGTACAATGAGCAGTTCTTC
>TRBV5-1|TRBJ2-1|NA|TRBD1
CASSLGQGSYNEQFF
TGCGCCAGCAGCTTGGGACAGGGTTCTTACAATGAGCAGTTCTTC
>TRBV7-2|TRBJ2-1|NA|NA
CASSLGFNEQFF
TGTGCCAGCAGCCTCGGATTCAATGAGCAGTTCTTC
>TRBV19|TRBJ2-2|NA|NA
CASTPRGFSGELFF
TGTGCCAGTACCCCCCGGGGCTTCTCCGGGGAGCTGTTTTTT
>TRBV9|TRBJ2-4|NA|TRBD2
CASSPGTSGNIQYF
TGTGCCAGCAGCCCCGGGACTAGCGGAAACATTCAGTACTTC
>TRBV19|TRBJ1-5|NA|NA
CASSIKMGSQPQHF
TGTGCCAGTAGTATAAAAATGGGGAGTCAGCCCCAGCATTTT
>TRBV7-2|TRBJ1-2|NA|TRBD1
CASSSLGTGGDGYTF
TGTGCCAGCAGCTCCCTCGGGACAGGGGGAGATGGCTACACCTTC
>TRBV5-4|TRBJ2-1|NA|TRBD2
CASSPRTSGSNEQFF
TGTGCCAGCAGCCCGCGGACTAGCGGGAGCAATGAGCAGTTCTTC
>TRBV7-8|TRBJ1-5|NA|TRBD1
CASSPGTGVSNQPQHF
TGTGCCAGCAGCCCCGGGACAGGGGTTAGCAATCAGCCCCAGCATTTT
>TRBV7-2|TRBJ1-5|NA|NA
CASSFVQGSNQPQHF
TGTGCCAGCAGCTTCGTTCAGGGAAGCAATCAGCCCCAGCATTTT
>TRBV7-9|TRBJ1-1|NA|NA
CASSLVVGPNTEAFF
TGTGCCAGCAGCTTGGTGGTGGGGCCGAACACTGAAGCTTTCTTT
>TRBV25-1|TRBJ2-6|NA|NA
CASSELGAAGANVLTF
TGTGCCAGCAGTGAACTGGGGGCGGCCGGGGCCAACGTCCTGACTTTC
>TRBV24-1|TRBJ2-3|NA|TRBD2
CATSDWTSGSTDTQYF
TGTGCCACCAGTGATTGGACTAGCGGGAGCACAGATACGCAGTATTTT
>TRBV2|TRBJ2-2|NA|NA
CASSEGEVAPGELFF
TGTGCCAGCAGTGAAGGGGAGGTGGCCCCCGGGGAGCTGTTTTTT
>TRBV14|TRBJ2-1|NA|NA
CASSPGGRFYNEQFF
TGTGCCAGCAGTCCGGGCGGTCGATTCTACAATGAGCAGTTCTTC
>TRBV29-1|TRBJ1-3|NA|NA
CSVLQGNTIYF
TGCAGCGTCCTACAGGGAAACACCATATATTTT
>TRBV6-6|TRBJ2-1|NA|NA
CASSSRTQQPNEQFF
TGTGCCAGCAGTTCACGGACCCAGCAGCCCAATGAGCAGTTCTTC
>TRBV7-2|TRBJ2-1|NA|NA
CASSLMRDEQFF
TGTGCCAGCAGCTTGATGCGCGATGAGCAGTTCTTC
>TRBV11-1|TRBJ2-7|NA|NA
CASRPQGGNEQYF
TGTGCCAGCAGACCCCAGGGGGGGAACGAGCAGTACTTC
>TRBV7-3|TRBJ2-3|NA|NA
CASSHVKADTQYF
TGTGCCAGCAGTCACGTTAAAGCAGATACGCAGTATTTT
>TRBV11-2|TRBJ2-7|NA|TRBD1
CASSSRGQGGEQYF
TGTGCCAGCAGCTCCCGAGGACAGGGGGGCGAGCAGTACTTC
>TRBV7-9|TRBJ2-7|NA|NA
CASIPPGRTTYEQYF
TGTGCCAGCATCCCCCCGGGACGGACTACCTACGAGCAGTACTTC
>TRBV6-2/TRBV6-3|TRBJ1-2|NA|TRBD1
CASSLTGVNYGYTF
TGTGCCAGCAGTTTGACAGGGGTCAACTATGGCTACACCTTC
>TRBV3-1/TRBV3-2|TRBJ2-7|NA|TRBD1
CASSARDRASYEQYF
TGTGCCAGCAGTGCCCGGGACAGGGCCTCCTACGAGCAGTACTTC
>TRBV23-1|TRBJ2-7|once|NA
CASSPPYGQF
TGCGCCAGCAGTCCCCCCTACGGGCAGTTC
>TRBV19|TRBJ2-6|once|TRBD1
CASSSGTGRYTAGANVLTF
TGTGCCAGTAGTAGTGGGACAGGACGGTATACTGCTGGGGCCAACGTCCTGACTTTC
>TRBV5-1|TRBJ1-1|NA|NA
CASSFGNTHTEAFF
TGCGCCAGCAGCTTCGGTAACACTCATACTGAAGCTTTCTTT
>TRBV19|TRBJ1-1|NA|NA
CASKSRDALNTEAFF
TGTGCCAGTAAATCCAGGGACGCTTTGAACACTGAAGCTTTCTTT
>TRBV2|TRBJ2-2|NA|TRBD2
CASSPGLANTGELFF
TGTGCCAGCAGTCCGGGACTAGCGAACACCGGGGAGCTGTTTTTT
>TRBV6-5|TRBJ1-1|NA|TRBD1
CASSYSPPGGYTEAFF
TGTGCCAGCAGTTACTCGCCTCCAGGGGGCTACACTGAAGCTTTCTTT
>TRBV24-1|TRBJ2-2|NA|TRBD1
CATQGQGGTGELFF
TGTGCCACACAAGGACAGGGTGGTACCGGGGAGCTGTTTTTT
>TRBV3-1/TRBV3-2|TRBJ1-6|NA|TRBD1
CASSRGDSGNSPLHF
TGTGCCAGCAGCCGAGGGGACAGCGGGAATTCACCCCTCCACTTT
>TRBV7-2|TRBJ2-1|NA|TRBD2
CASSSQLNIAGTHNEQFF
TGTGCCAGCAGCTCCCAACTAAATATAGCGGGAACCCACAATGAGCAGTTCTTC
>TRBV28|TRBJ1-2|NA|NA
CASSLGSPNYGYTF
TGTGCCAGCAGTTTAGGATCTCCTAACTATGGCTACACCTTC
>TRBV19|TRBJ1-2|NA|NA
CASSIAEGSGVYGYTF
TGTGCCAGTAGTATAGCGGAGGGTTCCGGCGTATATGGCTACACCTTC
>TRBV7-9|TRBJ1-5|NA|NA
CASSTGSRDQPQHF
TGTGCCAGCAGCACAGGGAGTCGGGATCAGCCCCAGCATTTT
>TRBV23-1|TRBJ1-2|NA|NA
CASRLDRIGGYTF
TGCGCCAGCAGGCTCGATCGGATCGGGGGCTACACCTTC
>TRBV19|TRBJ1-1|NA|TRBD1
CASNQGGSNTEAFF
TGTGCCAGTAACCAGGGGGGATCGAACACTGAAGCTTTCTTT
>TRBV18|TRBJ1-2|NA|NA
CASSQGQTSNYGYTF
TGTGCCAGCTCACAAGGACAGACCTCTAACTATGGCTACACCTTC
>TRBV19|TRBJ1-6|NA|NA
CASSTAQRGSPLHF
TGTGCCAGTAGTACGGCCCAAAGGGGCTCACCCCTCCACTTT
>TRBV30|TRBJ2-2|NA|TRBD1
CAWIRGRTGELFF
TGTGCCTGGATCAGGGGGCGGACCGGGGAGCTGTTTTTT
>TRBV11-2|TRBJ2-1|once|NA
CASSVSSDSYNEQFF
TGTGCCAGCAGCGTCTCTAGCGACAGCTACAATGAGCAGTTCTTC
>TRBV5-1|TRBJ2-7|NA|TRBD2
CASSWAGRGGAYEQYF
TGCGCCAGCAGCTGGGCCGGGCGCGGGGGGGCTTACGAGCAGTACTTC
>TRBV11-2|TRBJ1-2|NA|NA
CASSFSEGGYGYTF
TGTGCCAGCAGCTTCTCAGAGGGGGGCTATGGCTACACCTTC
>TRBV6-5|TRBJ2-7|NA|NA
CASSYSAPHQGYEQYF
TGTGCCAGCAGTTACTCGGCCCCACACCAGGGTTACGAGCAGTACTTC
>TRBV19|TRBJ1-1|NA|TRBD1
CASSPGRGKAFF
TGTGCCAGTAGTCCCGGCAGGGGGAAAGCTTTCTTT
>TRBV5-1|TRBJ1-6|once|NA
CASSSLTNNSPLHF
TGCGCCAGCAGCTCCTTAACGAATAATTCACCCCTCCACTTT
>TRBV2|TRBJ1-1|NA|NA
CASTQGIKGTEAFF
TGTGCCAGCACCCAAGGCATCAAAGGCACTGAAGCTTTCTTT
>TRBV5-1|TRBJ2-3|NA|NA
CASSLFERGSALPDTQYF
TGCGCCAGCAGCTTGTTCGAAAGGGGATCCGCCTTGCCAGATACGCAGTATTTT